This entry concerns a single TCR beta chain. The data were taken from a study of blood T cell repertoires in COVID-19. As for the study in general: PBMCs, B-cell-depleted T cells, or T cells were the source of the cDNA or gDNA that made up the material.

Original data processing: Using reference gene primer amplification, nucleated cell counts were estimated. Sequencing used immunoSEQ multiplex PCR; TCRdb keeps in-frame clones, though not all of them. The V and J calls and clone size were taken over from that table, and D and trimming were inferred from the DNA. The sample contains some 280,000 clones, about 82% of which appear only once. The CDR3 is 17 amino acids. The trim removed 1 base at V and 3 bases at J, leaving 10 bases unmatched. CDR1 and CDR2 (germline): SGHRS, YFSETQ. The specimen was peripheral blood. This chain links TRBV5-1 with TRBJ2-7, with 10 nucleotides matching TRBD2. This sequence was found in a woman between 45 and 65 years old with active or convalescent COVID-19. This CDR3 is CASSLRVLAGINYEQYF. Written as DNA, the CDR3 is TGCGCCAGCAGCTTGAGGGTACTAGCGGGAATAAACTACGAGCAGTACTTC.